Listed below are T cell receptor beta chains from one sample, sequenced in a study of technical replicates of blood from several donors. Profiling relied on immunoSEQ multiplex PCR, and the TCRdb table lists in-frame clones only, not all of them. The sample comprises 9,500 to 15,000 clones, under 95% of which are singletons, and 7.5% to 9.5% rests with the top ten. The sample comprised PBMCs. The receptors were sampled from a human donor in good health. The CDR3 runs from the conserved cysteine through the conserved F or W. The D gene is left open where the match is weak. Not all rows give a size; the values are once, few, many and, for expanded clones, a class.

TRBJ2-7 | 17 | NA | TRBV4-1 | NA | CASSQANLGAATYEQYF | TGCGCCAGCAGCCAAGCTAACTTGGGGGCCGCGACCTACGAGCAGTACTTC
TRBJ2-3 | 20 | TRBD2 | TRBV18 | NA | CASSLSRLAGDVVSTDTQYF | TGTGCCAGCTCACTGAGTAGACTAGCGGGAGACGTGGTAAGCACAGATACGCAGTATTTT
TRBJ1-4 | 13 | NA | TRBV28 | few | CASLGGGEEKLFF | TGTGCCAGCCTGGGCGGAGGAGAGGAAAAACTGTTTTTT
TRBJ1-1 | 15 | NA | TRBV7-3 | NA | CASSLIGAGNTEAFF | TGTGCCAGCAGCTTAATAGGAGCGGGAAACACTGAAGCTTTCTTT
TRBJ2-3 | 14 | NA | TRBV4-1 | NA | CASSQGTSTDTQYF | TGCGCCAGCAGCCAAGGAACAAGCACAGATACGCAGTATTTT
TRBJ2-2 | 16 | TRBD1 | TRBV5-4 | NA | CASSLDEGANTGELFF | TGTGCCAGCAGCTTGGATGAGGGGGCAAACACCGGGGAGCTGTTTTTT
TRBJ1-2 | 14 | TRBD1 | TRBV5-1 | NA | CASSLARAGGGYTF | TGCGCCAGCAGCTTGGCCAGGGCAGGGGGTGGCTACACCTTC
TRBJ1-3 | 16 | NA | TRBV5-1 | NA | CASSFDMVNSGNTIYF | TGCGCCAGCAGCTTCGACATGGTAAATTCTGGAAACACCATATATTTT
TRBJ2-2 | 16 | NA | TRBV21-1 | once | CASLWGRDANTGELFF | TGTGCCAGCCTTTGGGGCCGAGACGCGAACACCGGGGAGCTGTTTTTT
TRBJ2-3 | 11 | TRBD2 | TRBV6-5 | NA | CASRAGGRSYF | TGTGCCAGCAGAGCGGGCGGGAGATCGTATTTT
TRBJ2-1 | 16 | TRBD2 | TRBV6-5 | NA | CASSWGLAGVGNEQFF | TGTGCCAGCAGTTGGGGACTAGCGGGAGTTGGTAATGAGCAGTTCTTC
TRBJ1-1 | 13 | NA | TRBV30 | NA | CAWSVRTRAEAFF | TGTGCCTGGAGTGTACGGACGAGGGCTGAAGCTTTCTTT
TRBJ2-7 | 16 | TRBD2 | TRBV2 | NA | CASISGTSGSQGEQYF | TGTGCCAGCATTTCCGGGACTAGCGGGAGTCAAGGGGAGCAGTACTTC
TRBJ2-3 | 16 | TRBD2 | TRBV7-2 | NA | CASSLSGLAGRDTQYF | TGTGCCAGCAGCTTATCGGGACTAGCGGGACGAGATACGCAGTATTTT
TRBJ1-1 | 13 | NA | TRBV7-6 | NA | CASSRQLNTEAFF | TGTGCCAGCAGCCGACAGTTGAACACTGAAGCTTTCTTT
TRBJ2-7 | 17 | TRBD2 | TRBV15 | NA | CATSRARTSGLTYEQYF | TGTGCCACCAGCAGAGCACGGACTAGCGGGCTAACCTACGAGCAGTACTTC
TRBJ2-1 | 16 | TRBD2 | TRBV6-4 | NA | CASSDMAGGDTMEQFF | TGTGCCAGCAGTGACATGGCGGGAGGGGATACAATGGAGCAGTTCTTC
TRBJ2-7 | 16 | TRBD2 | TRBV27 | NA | CASSHTGTSGEYEQYF | TGTGCCAGCAGTCATACCGGGACTAGCGGGGAATACGAGCAGTACTTC
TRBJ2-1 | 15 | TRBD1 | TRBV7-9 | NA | CASRSAGDRSNEQFF | TGTGCCAGCAGGTCCGCTGGGGACAGATCTAATGAGCAGTTCTTC
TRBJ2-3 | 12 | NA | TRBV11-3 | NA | CASSPGADTQYF | TGTGCCAGCAGCCCAGGGGCAGATACGCAGTATTTT
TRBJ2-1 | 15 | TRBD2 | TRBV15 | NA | CATSRPSGRAHEQFF | TGTGCCACCAGCAGGCCTAGCGGGAGGGCTCATGAGCAGTTCTTC
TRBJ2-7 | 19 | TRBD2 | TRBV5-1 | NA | CASRWGPGTSETLSYEQYF | TGCGCCAGCAGGTGGGGGCCCGGGACTAGCGAAACCTTGTCCTACGAGCAGTACTTC